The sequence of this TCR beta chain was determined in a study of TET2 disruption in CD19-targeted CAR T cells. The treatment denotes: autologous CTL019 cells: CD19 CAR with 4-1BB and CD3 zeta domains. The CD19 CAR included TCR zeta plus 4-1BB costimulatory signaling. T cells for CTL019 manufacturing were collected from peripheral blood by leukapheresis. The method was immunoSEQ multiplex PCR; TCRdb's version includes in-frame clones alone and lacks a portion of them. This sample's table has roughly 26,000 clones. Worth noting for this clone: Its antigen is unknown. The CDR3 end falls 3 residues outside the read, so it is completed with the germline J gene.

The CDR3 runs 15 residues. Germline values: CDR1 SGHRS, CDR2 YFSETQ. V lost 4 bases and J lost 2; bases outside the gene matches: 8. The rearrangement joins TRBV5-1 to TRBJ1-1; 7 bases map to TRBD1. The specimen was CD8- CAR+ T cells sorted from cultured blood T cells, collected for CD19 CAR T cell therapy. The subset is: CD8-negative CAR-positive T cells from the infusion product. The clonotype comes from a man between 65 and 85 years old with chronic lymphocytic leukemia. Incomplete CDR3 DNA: TGCGCCAGCAGCCCAGGCGACAGGGATAACACTGAA. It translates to CASSPGDRDNTE. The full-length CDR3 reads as CASSPGDRDNTEAFF.